What follows are 2 T cell receptor beta chains derived from one specimen sequenced in a study of blood T cell repertoires in COVID-19. Here immunoSEQ multiplex PCR was the method, and the copy in TCRdb shows in-frame clones only, minus some. Of some 270,000 clones in the sample, more than 80% were seen once. Source material: PBMCs or T cells enriched from blood (not recorded which). The receptors here all came from a young woman with acute COVID-19.

The V call is TRBV5-6, the J call TRBJ2-1, with TRBD1 identical over 9 bases. V trimming: 4 bases; J trimming: 3 bases; junction bases outside the gene matches: 2. CDR1 and CDR2 (germline): SGHDT, YYEEEE. This CDR3 is built from 14 residues. CDR3 bases: TGTGCCAGCAGCATGACAGGGGGCTACAATGAGCAGTTCTTC. It is translated as CASSMTGGYNEQFF.

The genes are TRBV28 and TRBJ1-1; no definite D call. The CDR3 totals 14 residues. Trimming cost V 6 bases and J 3 bases, with 14 bases left between them. Per germline, CDR1 MDHEN and CDR2 SYDVKM. The CDR3 spells CASSNPGWDTEAFF. The CDR3 coding sequence is TGTGCCAGCAGCAACCCGGGTTGGGACACTGAAGCTTTCTTT.